The present entry profiles one T cell receptor beta chain with its context. These data belong to a study of blood T cell repertoires in COVID-19. Study-wide context: Samples of COVID-19 (acute and convalescent) were obtained from the United States, Italy and Spain.

In the original processing: The assay estimated nucleated cells by amplifying reference gene primers. Sequencing was performed with immunoSEQ multiplex PCR; in TCRdb, only in-frame clones are kept and a portion is missing. Clone size and V and J calls were adopted from that table, with D and trimming inferred from the DNA. Among just under 350,000 clones listed, about 90% were seen once. This CDR3 comprises 14 residues. Germline CDR1 and CDR2: MDHEN and SYDVKM. V lost 4 bases and J lost 3; bases outside the gene matches: 6. Sequencing input: peripheral blood. The sequence derives from a woman under 30 who had recovered from COVID-19. V usage is TRBV28 and J usage is TRBJ2-7; the match to TRBD2 covers 7 bases. DNA of the CDR3: TGTGCCAGCAGTTCTGTAGCGGGTATCTACGAGCAGTACGTC. This encodes CASSSVAGIYEQYV.